The 26 T cell receptor beta chains below all came from one sample that was sequenced in a study of T cells in Graves' hyperthyroidism and ophthalmopathy. The investigators amplified TCR beta CDR3 regions from RNA transcripts. Primed by the HTBI set, a first-round RT-PCR was run on the TCR CDR3. MiXCR, applied by TCRdb to the multiplex PCR reads, yields one record per CDR3 protein. The table records 750,000 to 900,000 distinct CDR3 sequences, 35% to 45% of them present only once. Source material: blood. All receptors come from a man aged 18 to 29 with Graves' hyperthyroidism.

This clonotype was seen a few times. The genes are TRBV4-2 and TRBJ1-1; a weak D match, TRBD1 (5 bases). Per the germline V gene, CDR1 is LGHNA and CDR2 is YNFKEQ. The CDR3 totals 14 residues. V was trimmed by 2 bases and J by 1 base, leaving 8 bases between them. CDR3 sequence reads: CASSQQGPNTEAFF. DNA of the CDR3: TGTGCCAGCAGCCAACAGGGTCCGAACACTGAAGCTTTCTTT.

The gene calls are TRBV7-9 and TRBJ1-1; possibly TRBD1 for D (5 bases). CDR1 SEHNR and CDR2 FQNEAQ come from the germline V gene (reference sequence). CDR3 length equals 15 residues. The V gene lost 6 bases and the J gene lost 1 base, with 15 bases spanning the gap. Here the CDR3 DNA reads TGTGCCAGCAGTTATAGACAGACTTCGAACACTGAAGCTTTCTTT. This encodes CASSYRQTSNTEAFF.

This clonotype was seen repeatedly, ten times or more. The chain uses TRBV7-9 and TRBJ1-1; D unresolved. Trimming cost V 5 bases and J 1 base, with 14 bases left between them. The CDR3 totals 15 residues. Germline V gene sequence: CDR1 SEHNR, CDR2 FQNEAQ (reference sequence). CDR3 sequence reads: CASSPPQPANTEAFF. In DNA, the CDR3 is TGTGCCAGCAGCCCCCCCCAACCAGCGAACACTGAAGCTTTCTTT.

This clonotype appeared many times. The chain employs TRBV2 and TRBJ1-5; the match to TRBD1 covers 8 bases. This CDR3 contains 15 residues. CDR1 and CDR2 (germline): SNHLY, FYNNEI. Losses at the gene ends were 6 bases for V and 7 bases for J; bases not matched to a gene: 11. CDR3 protein: CASRGEQGAYQPQHF. The CDR3 bases are TGTGCCAGCAGAGGCGAGCAGGGGGCTTACCAGCCCCAGCATTTT. The full variable domain, its missing parts supplied by reference TRBV2 and TRBJ1-5, is EPEVTQTPSHQVTQMGQEVILRCVPISNHLYFYWYRQILGQKVEFLVSFYNNEISEKSEIFDDQFSVERPDGSNFTLKIRSTKLEDSAMYFCASRGEQGAYQPQHFGDGTRLSIL.

This chain joins TRBV29-1 and TRBJ1-1; TRBD1 matches 9 bases. The CDR3 totals 14 residues. Germline V lookup: CDR1 SQVTM, CDR2 ANQGSEA. V lost 6 bases to trimming and J lost 4 bases; unmatched junction nucleotides: 9. In nucleotides, the CDR3 is TGCAGCGTAGCCGGGACAGGGATGAGCACTGAAGCTTTCTTT. Its translation is CSVAGTGMSTEAFF.

Remarks on this clonotype: Since the CDR3 does not end with the conserved phenylalanine or tryptophan, this likely comes from a read error. The chain links TRBV7-4 to TRBJ1-6; D is ambiguous. The CDR3 spans 13 residues. From germline, CDR1 is SGHVT and CDR2 SQSDAQ. CDR3 bases: TGTGCTAGCATCGACCAGTATAATTCACCCCTCCACATT. It translates to CASIDQYNSPLHI.

The V gene is TRBV6-1, the J gene TRBJ1-2; D gene unclear. CDR1 MNHNS and CDR2 SASEGT come from the germline V gene. The length of the CDR3 is 13 residues. V was clipped by 7 bases and J by 8 bases, with 17 bases between them. CDR3: CASKVAGGEGYTF. CDR3 bases: TGTGCCAGCAAAGTAGCGGGCGGAGAGGGCTACACCTTC.

The genes are TRBV12-3 or TRBV12-4 and TRBJ1-6; the D is unclear. The CDR3 sequence is 14 residues long. The V gene lost 4 bases and the J gene lost 2 bases, with 6 bases spanning the gap. The DNA for the CDR3 is TGTGCCAGCAGTTACAACACCTATAATTCACCCCTCCACTTT. Amino acids: CASSYNTYNSPLHF.

This clonotype was counted only a few times. The genes are TRBV6-5 and TRBJ1-1; D unresolved. Germline CDR1 MNHEY, CDR2 SVGAGI. Trimming took 2 bases from V and 1 from J, leaving 8 bases between them. This CDR3 is built from 14 residues. CDR3 coding DNA: TGTGCCAGCAGTTACACGACGAAGAACACTGAAGCTTTCTTT. Amino acids: CASSYTTKNTEAFF.

This sequence joins TRBV24-1 and TRBJ2-2; 10 bases fit TRBD1. V dropped 4 bases and J dropped 5; count of bases not matched to a gene: 6. CDR1 is KGHDR and CDR2 is SFDVKD in the germline V gene. The CDR3 spans 16 residues. The CDR3 coding sequence is TGTGCCACCAGTGAATCGGACAGGGGGAGGACCGGGGAGCTGTTTTTT. This codes for CATSESDRGRTGELFF.

This clonotype was detected ten times or more. This rearrangement joins TRBV20-1 to TRBJ1-1, with D perhaps matching TRBD1 (5 bases). V was trimmed by 6 bases and J by 1 base, leaving 12 bases between them. Germline V gene lookup returns CDR1 DFQATT and CDR2 SNEGSKA (reference sequence). The CDR3 consists of 13 residues. The chain's CDR3 is CSAFGTENTEAFF. In DNA form, the CDR3 reads TGCAGTGCCTTCGGGACGGAGAACACTGAAGCTTTCTTT.

J is TRBJ2-7 and V is TRBV4-1; possible D gene TRBD2, 5 bases. Trimming took off 0 bases at V and 10 bases at J, with 16 bases between the two ends. CDR1 and CDR2 from the germline V gene are MGHRA and YSYEKL. This CDR3 has 14 amino acids. CDR3 residues: CASSQEEDPTKQYF. Written as DNA, the CDR3 is TGCGCCAGCAGCCAAGAGGAGGATCCTACGAAACAGTACTTC.

This clonotype was recorded only once. A much bigger clone sits one base away, suggesting this may be a read error. V and J are TRBV7-9 and TRBJ2-7, with 8 positions matching TRBD1. Germline values: CDR1 SEHNR, CDR2 FQNEAQ (reference sequence). The CDR3 totals 13 residues. The V and J ends lost 5 bases and 5 bases, in that order; junction bases with no gene match: 5. The CDR3: CASSRTGNDEQYF. CDR3 DNA sequence: TGTGCCAGCAGCCGGACAGGGAACGACGAGCAGTACTTC. Full variable domain (outside the CDR3, taken from reference TRBV7-9 and TRBJ2-7): DTGVSQNPRHKITKRGQNVTFRCDPISEHNRLYWYRQTLGQGPEFLTYFQNEAQLEKSRLLSDRFSAERPKGSFSTLEIQRTEQGDSAMYLCASSRTGNDEQYFGPGTRLTVT.

The CDR3 sequence: CASSLDDSGNTEAFF. CDR3 nucleotides: TGCGCCAGCAGCTTGGACGACAGTGGGAACACTGAAGCTTTCTTT. The V gene is TRBV5-1, the J gene TRBJ1-1, with D possibly being TRBD1 (5 bases). Germline V gene data show CDR1 as SGHRS and CDR2 as YFSETQ. V dropped 0 bases and J dropped 1 base, with 10 bases sitting between them. The CDR3 has 15 residues.

This clonotype was seen more than once but under ten times. This sequence joins TRBV4-1 and TRBJ1-2; D is perhaps TRBD1 (5 bases). Germline CDR1 and CDR2: MGHRA and YSYEKL. The CDR3 consists of 14 residues. The V end was cut by 0 bases, the J end by 1 base, with 6 bases between. The CDR3 region has the DNA TGCGCCAGCAGCCAAGATGGGGGTAACTATGGCTACACCTTC. Amino acid sequence: CASSQDGGNYGYTF.

The chain is built from TRBV2 and TRBJ2-5; 8 bases map to TRBD2. The CDR3 is 15 amino acids. After removal of 5 bases from V and 0 bases from J, the junction contained 5 bases not matched to a gene. The germline V gene has CDR1 SNHLY and CDR2 FYNNEI. This CDR3 is CASSFSGTYQETQYF. In nucleotides, the CDR3 is TGTGCCAGCAGTTTTAGCGGGACGTACCAAGAGACCCAGTACTTC.

This clonotype was counted at least ten times. The chain carries TRBV7-2 and TRBJ2-5; the D is unclear. This CDR3 is 14 amino acids long. Trimming removed 0 bases from V and 1 base from J, with 6 bases in between. The V gene's germline CDR1 is SGHTA and CDR2 FQGNSA. The CDR3 spells CASSLAAGQETQYF. CDR3 DNA: TGTGCCAGCAGCTTAGCGGCAGGCCAAGAGACCCAGTACTTC.

A word on this clonotype: At one end, the junction sequence differs from germline, possibly due to a read error. J is TRBJ2-5 and V is TRBV7-8; D is possibly TRBD1 (6 bases). CDR3 length equals 14 residues. The germline V gene has CDR1 SGHVS and CDR2 FQNEAQ. CDR3 sequence (DNA): TGCGCCAGCAGCATCGGACAGTTCCAAGAGACCCAGTACTTC. Translation: CASSIGQFQETQYF.

V is TRBV19 and J is TRBJ1-5; D is unresolved. Germline assignment: CDR1 LNHDA and CDR2 SQIVND (reference sequence). V lost 2 bases, J lost 3 bases, and 5 bases lay in between. There are 13 residues in the CDR3. CDR3 loop: CASSIWSNQPQHF. CDR3 bases: TGTGCCAGTAGTATATGGTCCAATCAGCCCCAGCATTTT.

V is TRBV7-2 and J is TRBJ2-7; the D gene is possibly TRBD2 (6 bases). This CDR3 has 13 residues. The germline CDR1 and CDR2 sequences are SGHTA and FQGNSA. Trimming removed 6 bases at V and 3 bases at J, with 12 bases between. CDR3: CTSRPGADYEQYF. DNA for the CDR3: TGTACCAGCAGACCGGGAGCAGACTACGAGCAGTACTTC.

With respect to this clonotype: A much more abundant neighbour one base away suggests this may be a read error. The CDR3 is CACSPEAGGYGYTF. The CDR3 region has the DNA TGTGCCTGCAGCCCTGAAGCTGGGGGCTATGGCTACACCTTC. The V gene is TRBV9, the J gene TRBJ1-2; perhaps TRBD1 as D (5 bases). The CDR3 loop spans 14 amino acids. Germline V CDR1 and CDR2: SGDLS, YYNGEE. Based on the CDR3 plus reference TRBV9 and TRBJ1-2, the full variable domain is DSGVTQTPKHLITATGQRVTLRCSPRSGDLSVYWYQQSLDQGLQFLIQYYNGEERAKGNILERFSAQQFPDLHSELNLSSLELGDSALYFCACSPEAGGYGYTFGSGTRLTVV.

V usage is TRBV3-1 and J usage is TRBJ2-5; the match to TRBD2 covers 8 bases. The ends lost 0 bases at V and 4 bases at J; junction bases unmatched: 7. The CDR3 contains 16 residues. Germline CDR1 reads LGHDT; CDR2 reads YNNKEL (reference sequence). CDR3 region: CASSQEVGGGGETQYF. CDR3 coding DNA: TGTGCCAGCAGCCAAGAAGTCGGGGGGGGCGGAGAGACCCAGTACTTC.

This clonotype has just a few counts. The rearrangement links TRBV19 to TRBJ2-7; 8 bases map to TRBD2. The germline V gene encodes CDR1 LNHDA and CDR2 SQIVND (reference sequence). J lost 5 bases, V lost 4 bases, and 10 bases had no gene match. The CDR3 has 15 residues. The CDR3 sequence: CASSTSGLDYNEQYF. CDR3 sequence (DNA): TGTGCCAGTAGTACGTCGGGACTAGACTACAACGAGCAGTACTTC.

Of note for this clonotype: It may be a read error: a sequence one base away is much more abundant. The chain couples TRBV7-2 to TRBJ2-7; TRBD1 is a possible D gene (5 bases). The CDR3 consists of 14 residues. CDR1 and CDR2 from the germline V gene are SGHTA and FQGNSA. CDR3 sequence (DNA): TGTGCCGGCAGCCGACAGTTTGAGGCCTACGAGCAGTACTTC. Its translation: CAGSRQFEAYEQYF.

The chain couples TRBV12-3 or TRBV12-4 to TRBJ1-3; a possible D gene is TRBD1 (5 bases). This CDR3 contains 15 residues. Trimming stripped 3 bases from V and 0 bases from J, with 9 bases between. In nucleotides, the CDR3 is TGTGCCAGCAGTTTGGACATTTCCTCTGGAAACACCATATATTTT. Its translation is CASSLDISSGNTIYF.

This clonotype occurred a few times. CDR3 in DNA: TGCAGCGTTGAAGATCTAGGGGGGTACACTGAAGCTTTCTTT. This codes for CSVEDLGGYTEAFF. The V and J genes are TRBV29-1 and TRBJ1-1, with D perhaps matching TRBD1 (6 bases). Trimming removed 0 bases at V and 3 bases at J, with 11 bases between. The CDR3 is 14 amino acids. The germline V gene has CDR1 SQVTM and CDR2 ANQGSEA.